The 11 T cell receptor beta chains below were found in one sample sequenced in a study of shared T cell receptors in the human thymus. Sequenced by immunoSEQ multiplex PCR; TCRdb stores in-frame clones only, minus some. Here the sample spans some 640,000 clones, more than 70% being singletons. This same sample was also taken into another study, of human thymus T cells.

The source material was thymocytes. These TCRs come from a boy younger than two with a congenital heart defect.

The chain uses TRBV4-2 and TRBJ2-1; a weak D match, TRBD2 (5 bases). CDR1 is LGHNA, CDR2 YNFKEQ, per germline. Trimming left V 0 bases short and J 5 bases short, with 11 bases between. This CDR3 has 15 amino acids. The CDR3 protein is CASSQDMDGDNEQFF. The DNA for the CDR3 is TGTGCCAGCAGCCAAGATATGGACGGGGACAATGAGCAGTTCTTC.

The V and J genes are TRBV28 and TRBJ2-7, with 7 bases that match TRBD2. With 5 bases clipped from V and 5 bases from J, the junction kept 12 bases outside the gene matches. CDR3 length equals 15 residues. The germline V gene encodes CDR1 MDHEN and CDR2 SYDVKM. The DNA of the CDR3 is TGTGCCAGCAGTCCGCACCGGGAGGTTCTCGACGAGCAGTACTTC. It is translated as CASSPHREVLDEQYF.

In this sample, this clone turned up a few times. The CDR3 ends on some other residue instead of the conserved phenylalanine or tryptophan, so this is likely a read error. No DNA is shown, since the ends of the CDR3 on it are uncertain; the CDR3 is the one TCRdb lists. This rearrangement joins TRBV18 to TRBJ2-7; the table gives TRBD1 as D, unverified against the DNA. The V gene's germline CDR1 is KGHSH and CDR2 LQKENI. 12 amino acids form the CDR3, both terminal residues included. The CDR3 region is CASSPRTGGMTL.

The chain combines TRBV5-1 with TRBJ2-7; TRBD2 might be the D (5 bases). CDR1 and CDR2 (germline): SGHRS, YFSETQ. The length of the CDR3 is 16 residues. The V gene lost 0 bases and the J gene lost 3 bases, with 16 bases spanning the gap. The CDR3 nucleotides read TGCGCCAGCAGCTTGGAAGGTGGCGGGCACAGCTACGAGCAGTACTTC. This gives the protein CASSLEGGGHSYEQYF. Complete variable domain (other parts from reference TRBV5-1 and TRBJ2-7): KAGVTQTPRYLIKTRGQQVTLSCSPISGHRSVSWYQQTPGQGLQFLFEYFSETQRNKGNFPGRFSGRQFSNSRSEMNVSTLELGDSALYLCASSLEGGGHSYEQYFGPGTRLTVT.

The V call is TRBV5-1, the J call TRBJ1-5; 8 bases fit TRBD1. V shed 4 bases and J 1 base; nucleotides not matched to a gene: 4. Germline assignment: CDR1 SGHRS and CDR2 YFSETQ. The CDR3 sequence is 15 residues long. CDR3 amino acids: CASSVGQGSNQPQHF. The DNA for the CDR3 is TGCGCCAGCAGCGTAGGACAGGGAAGCAATCAGCCCCAGCATTTT.

The chain's CDR3 is CASSEGNSGSYGGELFF. CDR3 nucleotide sequence: TGTGCCAGCAGTGAAGGAAATAGCGGGAGTTATGGCGGGGAGCTGTTTTTT. The V call is TRBV6-1, the J call TRBJ2-2, with 9 bases matching TRBD2. The CDR3 consists of 17 residues. V was clipped by 1 base and J by 7 bases; unmatched bases: 10. The germline V gene has CDR1 MNHNS and CDR2 SASEGT.

The rearrangement uses TRBV5-8 and TRBJ1-2; 8 bases are shared with TRBD1. CDR3 length: 14 amino acids. The ends lost 0 bases at V and 5 bases at J; junction bases unmatched: 3. Germline V gene sequence: CDR1 SGHTS, CDR2 YDEGEE. CDR3 protein: CASSLGTGWYGYTF. In DNA, the CDR3 is TGTGCCAGCAGCTTGGGGACAGGGTGGTATGGCTACACCTTC. Together with reference TRBV5-8 and TRBJ1-2, the CDR3 gives the full variable domain: EAGVTQSPTHLIKTRGQQATLRCSPISGHTSVYWYQQALGLGLQFLLWYDEGEERNRGNFPPRFSGRQFPNYSSELNVNALELEDSALYLCASSLGTGWYGYTFGSGTRLTVV.

This chain joins TRBV4-1 and TRBJ2-5; perhaps TRBD1 as D (5 bases). Trimming stripped 2 bases from V and 5 bases from J, with 6 bases between. Germline V gene sequence: CDR1 MGHRA, CDR2 YSYEKL. The CDR3 extends over 12 amino acids. The DNA of the CDR3 is TGCGCCAGCAGCCAACACAGGGAGACCCAGTACTTC. Residues: CASSQHRETQYF.

This sequence joins TRBV4-2 and TRBJ2-5, with TRBD1 identical over 10 bases. J gave up 4 bases and V 4 bases, and 6 bases lay outside the gene matches. Germline V gene lookup returns CDR1 LGHNA and CDR2 YNFKEQ. The CDR3 spans 15 residues. In nucleotides, the CDR3 is TGTGCCAGCAGCCTATCGACAGGGGGCGTAGAGACCCAGTACTTC. Its protein product is CASSLSTGGVETQYF.

This clone was detected a few times. The CDR3 nucleotides are TGCGCCAGCAGCTTGATTTGGGACAGAAAGGCCTACGAGCAGTACTTC. This encodes CASSLIWDRKAYEQYF. V is TRBV5-1 and J is TRBJ2-7, with 7 nucleotides matching TRBD1. Germline values: CDR1 SGHRS, CDR2 YFSETQ. The CDR3 is made up of 16 amino acids. Germline trimming cut 1 base from V and 2 bases from J; bases unmatched to any gene: 9.

The table lists this clone with a count of one. This rearrangement joins TRBV4-1 to TRBJ1-1, with D unclear. CDR3 length: 12 amino acids. Between the trimmed V and J ends, which lost 2 bases and 5 bases, there was a span of 6 bases. Germline V gene data show CDR1 as MGHRA and CDR2 as YSYEKL. CDR3 in amino acids: CASSQTGTEAFF. The CDR3 coding sequence is TGCGCCAGCAGCCAAACGGGGACTGAAGCTTTCTTT.